The subject of this entry is one TCR beta chain. The entry originates in a study of blood T cell repertoires in COVID-19. Study-level background: The origin of the acute and convalescent COVID-19 samples was the United States, Italy and Spain.

The ends were cut back, 1 base at V and 5 bases at J, with 14 bases in the middle. Germline V gene sequence: CDR1 SGHTA, CDR2 FQGTGA. This CDR3 region has 15 residues. Data came from immunoSEQ multiplex PCR; TCRdb stores just in-frame clones and leaves some out. The table includes some 100,000 clones, 80% detected once. The source is a human donor in a cohort sampled during active or convalescent COVID-19. The chain has TRBV7-3 and TRBJ1-1; D gene uncertain. Source material: peripheral blood. The CDR3 region has the DNA TGTGCCAGCAGCTTAAGTCCGGCGTCGAGGACTGAAGCTTTCTTT. Residues: CASSLSPASRTEAFF.